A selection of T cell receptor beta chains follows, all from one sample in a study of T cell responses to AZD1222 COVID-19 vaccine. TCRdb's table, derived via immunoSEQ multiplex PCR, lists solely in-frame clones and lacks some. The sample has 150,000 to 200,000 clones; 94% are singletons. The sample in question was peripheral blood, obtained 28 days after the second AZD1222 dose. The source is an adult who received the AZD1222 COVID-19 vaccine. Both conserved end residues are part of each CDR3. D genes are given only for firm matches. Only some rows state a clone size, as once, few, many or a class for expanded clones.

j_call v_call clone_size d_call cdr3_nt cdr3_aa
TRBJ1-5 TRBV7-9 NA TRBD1 TGTGCCAGCAGCTTAACCGGGACAGGGCCTAATCAGCCCCAGCATTTT CASSLTGTGPNQPQHF
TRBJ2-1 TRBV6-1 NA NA TGTGCCAGCAGTGAATGGGGGGCTTGGGAGCAGTTCTTC CASSEWGAWEQFF
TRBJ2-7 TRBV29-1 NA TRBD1 TGCAGCGTTGGACAGGGGTTGACTGGAGAGCAGTACTTC CSVGQGLTGEQYF
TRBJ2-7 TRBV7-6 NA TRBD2 TGTGCCAGCAGCTCTAGGCAGACGGGGGGCGAGCAGTACTTC CASSSRQTGGEQYF
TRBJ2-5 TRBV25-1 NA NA TGTGCCAGCAGTGAACTCCTCAACCCAAACCAAGAGACCCAGTACTTC CASSELLNPNQETQYF
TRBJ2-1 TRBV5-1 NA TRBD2 TGCGCCAGCAGCTTGGCCGCAACTAGCGGGAGGCATGAGCAGTTCTTC CASSLAATSGRHEQFF
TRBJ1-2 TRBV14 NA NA TGTGCCAGCAGCCGGAATAGGGGCTCTAACTATGGCTACACCTTC CASSRNRGSNYGYTF
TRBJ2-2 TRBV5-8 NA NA TGTGCCAGCAGCGTGGACCCCCCGGGCACCGGGGAGCTGTTTTTT CASSVDPPGTGELFF
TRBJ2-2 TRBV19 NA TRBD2 TGTGCCACCCGGGGGGGGCTGAACACCGGGGAGCTGTTTTTT CATRGGLNTGELFF
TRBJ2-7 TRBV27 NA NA TGTGCCAGCAGTTTAAGGGGGAACTACGAGCAGTACTTC CASSLRGNYEQYF
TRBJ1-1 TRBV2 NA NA TGTGCCAGCAGTGAATGGGAGAACACTGAAGCTTTCTTT CASSEWENTEAFF
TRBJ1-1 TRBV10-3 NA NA TGTGCCATCGCGGAGGGCCGGGTTTCGAACACTGAAGCTTTCTTT CAIAEGRVSNTEAFF
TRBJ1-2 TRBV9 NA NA TGTGCCAGCAGCGGAACAGGTTGGGCTAACTATGGCTACACCTTC CASSGTGWANYGYTF
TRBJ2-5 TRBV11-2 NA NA TGTGCCAGCAGCTTACGGGGACCCATACAAGAGACCCAGTACTTC CASSLRGPIQETQYF
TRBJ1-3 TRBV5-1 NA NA TGCGCCAGCAGCTTGCCAGGAACTGGAAACACCATATATTTT CASSLPGTGNTIYF
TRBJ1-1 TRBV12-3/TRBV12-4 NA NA TGTGCCAGCAGTTTTTACGTGAACACTGAAGCTTTCTTT CASSFYVNTEAFF
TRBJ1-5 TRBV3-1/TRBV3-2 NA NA TGTGCCAGCAGCCAAGGAGAAAATCAGCCCCAGCATTTT CASSQGENQPQHF
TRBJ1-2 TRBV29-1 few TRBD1 TGCAGCGTTGAACTCCCGCCCGAGGGGGCGGACTATGGCTACACCTTC CSVELPPEGADYGYTF
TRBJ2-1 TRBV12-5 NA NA TGTGCTAGTGGAGCGAACCCTCAGCATCAACGGAATGAGCAGTTCTTC CASGANPQHQRNEQFF
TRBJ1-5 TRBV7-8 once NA TGTGCCAGCAGCTTAGTCTTGGGAGAAAGGCTATATAGCAATCAGCCCCAGCATTTT CASSLVLGERLYSNQPQHF
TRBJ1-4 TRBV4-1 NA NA TGCGCCAGCAGCCATCGGGCGGGTGAAAAACTGTTTTTT CASSHRAGEKLFF
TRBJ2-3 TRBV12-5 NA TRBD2 TGTGCTAGTGGTTTGATGATAACCGCGGGAGGGCCTGGGGGCACAGATACGCAGTATTTT CASGLMITAGGPGGTDTQYF
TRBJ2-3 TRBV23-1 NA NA TGCGCCAGCAGTCAATCGTCGGCGGCAGGGGGCACAGATACGCAGTATTTT CASSQSSAAGGTDTQYF
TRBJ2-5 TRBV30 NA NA TGTGCCTGGATGGTGAACCAAGAGACCCAGTACTTC CAWMVNQETQYF
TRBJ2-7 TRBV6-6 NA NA TGTGCCAGCAGGGACGGATCCTACGAGCAGTACTTC CASRDGSYEQYF
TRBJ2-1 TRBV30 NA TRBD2 TGTGCCTGGACTACCGGGACTAGCGGAACCAATGAGCAGTTCTTC CAWTTGTSGTNEQFF
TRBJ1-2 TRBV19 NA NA TGTGCCAGTAGCCGGACTGGTCGAGGCTACACCTTC CASSRTGRGYTF
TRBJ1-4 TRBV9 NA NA TGTGCCAGCAGCGTATCCGGGGGAGGTGAAAAACTGTTTTTT CASSVSGGGEKLFF
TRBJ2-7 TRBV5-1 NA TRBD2 TGCGCCAGCAGCTTGGTGGCTAGCGGGAGTATCCCCTACGAGCAGTACTTC CASSLVASGSIPYEQYF
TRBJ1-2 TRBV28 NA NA TGTGCCAGCAGTTCAGACTCAGCAGAGAACTATGGCTACACCTTC CASSSDSAENYGYTF
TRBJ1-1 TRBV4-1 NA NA TGCGCCAGCAGCCCCCCCGGAGAGACGGAAGCTTTCTTT CASSPPGETEAFF
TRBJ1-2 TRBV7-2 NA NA TGTGCCAGCAGCCCCGGGACGGGCAATGGCTACACCTTC CASSPGTGNGYTF
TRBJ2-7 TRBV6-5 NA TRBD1 TGTGCCAGCAGTTACAGCTGGGACAGGAGCTCCTACGAGCAGTACTTC CASSYSWDRSSYEQYF
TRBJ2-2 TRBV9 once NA TGTGCCAGCAGCCCAAGGGGCCCGAACACCGGGGAGCTGTTTTTT CASSPRGPNTGELFF
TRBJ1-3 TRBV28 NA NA TGTGCCAGCGGGCGCTTCAGCTCGACCTCTGGAAACACCATATATTTT CASGRFSSTSGNTIYF
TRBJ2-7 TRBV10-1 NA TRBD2 TGCGCCAGTCCCGGGGGGGGTGCGCAGTACTTC CASPGGGAQYF
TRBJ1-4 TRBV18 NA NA TGTGCCAGCTCACCACCTAGAGGGACGGCAACTAATGAAAAACTGTTTTTT CASSPPRGTATNEKLFF
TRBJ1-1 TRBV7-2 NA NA TGTGCCAGCAGCCGGGCGGGGGGCTGGACTGAAGCTTTCTTT CASSRAGGWTEAFF
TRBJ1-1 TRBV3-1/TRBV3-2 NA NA TGTGCCAGCAGCCAAGATGGGGGGAGCACTGAAGCTTTCTTT CASSQDGGSTEAFF
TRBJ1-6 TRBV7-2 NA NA TGTGCCAGCAGCTTATTGCAGGGAGGGCCTTCTTCACCCCTCCACTTT CASSLLQGGPSSPLHF
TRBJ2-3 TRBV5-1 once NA TGCGCCAGCAGCTTGGTGTGGGAGAGGACAGATACGCAGTATTTT CASSLVWERTDTQYF
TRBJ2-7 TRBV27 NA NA TGTGCCAGCAGCCTAGGTACGGGATACGAGCAGTACTTC CASSLGTGYEQYF
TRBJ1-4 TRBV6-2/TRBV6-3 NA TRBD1 TGTGCCAGCAGTTACTCTCCCAAGGGCAGGGGGCATGAAAAACTGTTTTTT CASSYSPKGRGHEKLFF
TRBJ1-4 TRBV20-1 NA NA TGCAGTGCTAGTCCGACAGTAACTAATGAAAAACTGTTTTTT CSASPTVTNEKLFF
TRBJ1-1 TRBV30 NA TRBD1 TGTGCCTGGATGACAGGGTCGTATACTGAAGCTTTCTTT CAWMTGSYTEAFF
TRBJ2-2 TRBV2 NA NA TGTGCCAGCACGGAAAGCACCGGGGAGCTGTTTTTT CASTESTGELFF
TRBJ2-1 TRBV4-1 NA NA TGCGCCAGCAGCCAAGATTCAGACAGACAGAATGAGCAGTTCTTC CASSQDSDRQNEQFF
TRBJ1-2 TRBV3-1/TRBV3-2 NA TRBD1 TGTGCCAGCAGCCAGTTGACAGGGGTAGGCTATGGCTACACCTTC CASSQLTGVGYGYTF
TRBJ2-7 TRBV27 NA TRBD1 TGTGCCAGCAGTTTGCGGACAGGGGCCTCCTACGAGCAGTACTTC CASSLRTGASYEQYF
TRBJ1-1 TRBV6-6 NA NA TGTGCCAGCAGTTACTCGAGCCGGGGAACTGAAGCTTTCTTT CASSYSSRGTEAFF
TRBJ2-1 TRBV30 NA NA TGTGCCTGGAGTGTAGTACTGGGGCCCAATGAGCAGTTCTTC CAWSVVLGPNEQFF
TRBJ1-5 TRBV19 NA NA TGTGCCAGTAGTTTCACCGGGCCTGACAGGACATTT CASSFTGPDRTF
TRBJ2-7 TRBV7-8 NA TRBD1 TGTGCCAGCAGCTCAAACCTCGGACAGGGCCCACTCTACGAGCAGTACTTC CASSSNLGQGPLYEQYF
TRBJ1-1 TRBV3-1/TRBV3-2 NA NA TGTGCCAGCAGCCATATTAGAGGGAACACTGAAGCTTTCTTT CASSHIRGNTEAFF
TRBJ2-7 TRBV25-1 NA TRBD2 TGTGCCAGCAGTGACAGGGCGGGAGGGCGAGAGCAGTACTTC CASSDRAGGREQYF
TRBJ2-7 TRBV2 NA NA TGTGCCAGCGGCCGGACTCAGGACTTC CASGRTQDF
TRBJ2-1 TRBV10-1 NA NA TGCGCCAGCAGTGAGTCCACACAGGGCTTAGGTGAGCAGTTCTTC CASSESTQGLGEQFF
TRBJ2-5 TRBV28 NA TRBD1 TGTGCCAGCAGTAGACTGGGGACAGAAGAGACCCAGTACTTC CASSRLGTEETQYF
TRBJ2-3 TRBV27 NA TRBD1 TGTGCCAGCAGAGCGACAGGGGGTCCAGATACGCAGTATTTT CASRATGGPDTQYF
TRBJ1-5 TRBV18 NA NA TGTGCCAGCTCACAAGGAATCGATCAGCCCCAGCATTTT CASSQGIDQPQHF